Presented here are 8 T cell receptor beta chains from one specimen sequenced in a study of blood T cell repertoires in COVID-19. TCRdb's copy holds only in-frame clones and misses some; the assay was immunoSEQ multiplex PCR. The sample has under 400,000 clones, roughly 86% seen once. Sample: PBMCs or T cells enriched from blood (not recorded which). These receptors were collected from a woman aged 30 to 39 who had been exposed to COVID-19.

Turning to this clone: Distinct nucleotide sequences in the sample also encode this CDR3. The chain employs TRBV5-1 and TRBJ2-1, with a weak D call TRBD2 (5 bases). Trimming cost V 1 base and J 6 bases, with 8 bases left between them. CDR3 size: 13 residues. The V gene's germline CDR1 is SGHRS and CDR2 YFSETQ. CDR3 in amino acids: CASSLFEGNEQFF. The CDR3 DNA is TGCGCCAGCAGCTTGTTTGAGGGCAATGAGCAGTTCTTC.

The V call is TRBV12-3 or TRBV12-4, the J call TRBJ2-7; tentatively, D is TRBD1 (5 bases). The length of the CDR3 is 13 residues. Trimming pared 7 bases from V and 4 bases from J, leaving 14 bases between. Here the CDR3 reads CASTLGARYEQYF. The CDR3 bases are TGTGCCAGCACCCTTGGGGCAAGGTACGAGCAGTACTTC.

The CDR3 DNA follows: TGTGCCAGCAGCTTAGTCGGCAGGGGAGAGACCCAGTACTTC. This gives the protein CASSLVGRGETQYF. The gene calls are TRBV11-3 and TRBJ2-5; tentative D call: TRBD1 (6 bases). V shed 1 base and J shed 4 bases, with 10 bases lying between them. Germline CDR1 is SGHNT and CDR2 is YENEEA. CDR3 length equals 14 residues.

This chain connects TRBV7-4 to TRBJ2-5, with D possibly matching TRBD1 (6 bases). The CDR3 spans 16 residues. The germline CDR1 and CDR2 sequences are SGHVT and SQSDAQ. With 0 bases removed from V and 2 bases from J, the gap between germline ends came to 13 bases. CDR3 in amino acids: CASSLAGALSQETQYF. CDR3 DNA sequence: TGTGCCAGCAGCTTAGCGGGGGCCCTTAGTCAAGAGACCCAGTACTTC.

This chain uses TRBV9 with TRBJ2-3, with 13 bases aligning to TRBD2. The CDR3 loop spans 15 amino acids. V trimming: 4 bases; J trimming: 9 bases; junction bases outside the gene matches: 8. Germline V gene sequence: CDR1 SGDLS, CDR2 YYNGEE. DNA for the CDR3: TGTGCCAGCAGCCCCCGACTAGCGGGAGGCGGAACGCAGTATTTT. Its translation: CASSPRLAGGGTQYF.

The gene calls are TRBV15 and TRBJ2-5; 8 bases match TRBD1. V was clipped by 3 bases and J by 5 bases; unmatched bases: 5. Germline V CDR1 and CDR2: LNHNV, YYDKDF (reference sequence). This CDR3 has 14 amino acids. In DNA, the CDR3 is TGTGCCACCAGCAGCCCAGGGGGCATCGAGACCCAGTACTTC. This sequence encodes CATSSPGGIETQYF. Variable domain in full (rest from reference TRBV15 and TRBJ2-5): DAMVIQNPRYQVTQFGKPVTLSCSQTLNHNVMYWYQQKSSQAPKLLFHYYDKDFNNEADTPDNFQSRRPNTSFCFLDIRSPGLGDTAMYLCATSSPGGIETQYFGPGTRLLVL.

V and J are TRBV28 and TRBJ2-7, with 7 bases fitting TRBD1. The V gene end was trimmed by 10 bases and the J gene end by 2 bases; junction bases not matched to a gene: 2. This CDR3 is 11 amino acids long. Germline V lookup: CDR1 MDHEN, CDR2 SYDVKM. CDR3 coding DNA: TGTGCCACTACAGGGGCCTACGAGCAGTACTTC. Its translation is CATTGAYEQYF. The variable domain in full, completed from reference TRBV28 and TRBJ2-7, reads DVKVTQSSRYLVKRTGEKVFLECVQDMDHENMFWYRQDPGLGLRLIYFSYDVKMKEKGDIPEGYSVSREKKERFSLILESASTNQTSMYLCATTGAYEQYFGPGTRLTVT.

V gene TRBV5-4 combines with J gene TRBJ2-7, with D possibly matching TRBD1 (5 bases). Deletions cut 4 bases from V and 1 base from J, with 15 bases between. Germline values: CDR1 SGHNT, CDR2 YYREEE (reference sequence). The CDR3 runs 15 residues. CDR3 loop: CASSIGKDSSYEQYF. The CDR3 coding sequence is TGTGCCAGCAGCATTGGGAAAGACAGTTCCTACGAGCAGTACTTC.